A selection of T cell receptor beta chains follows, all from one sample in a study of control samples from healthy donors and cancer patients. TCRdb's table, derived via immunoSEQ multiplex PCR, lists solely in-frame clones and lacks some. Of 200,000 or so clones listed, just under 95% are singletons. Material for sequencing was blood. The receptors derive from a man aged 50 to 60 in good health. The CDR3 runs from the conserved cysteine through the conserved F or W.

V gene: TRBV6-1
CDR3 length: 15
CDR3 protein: CASSEARQPNSPLHF

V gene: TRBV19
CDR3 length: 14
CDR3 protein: CASSSRDRGPEQFF

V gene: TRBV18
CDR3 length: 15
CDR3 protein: CASKPTQGSGNTIYF

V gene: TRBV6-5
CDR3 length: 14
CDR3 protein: CASTQQGGNQPQHF

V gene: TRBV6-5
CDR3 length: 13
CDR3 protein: CASVGTVQYGYTF

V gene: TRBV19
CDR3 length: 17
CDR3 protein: CASSENIFWDSNQPQHF

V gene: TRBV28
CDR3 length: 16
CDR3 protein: CASHRDGNSGANVLTF

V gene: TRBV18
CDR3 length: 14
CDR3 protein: CASSPQGTQGGYTF

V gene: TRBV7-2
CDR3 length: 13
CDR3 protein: CASSSQTGNTIYF

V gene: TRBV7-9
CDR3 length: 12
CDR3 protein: CASSLEEDTQYF

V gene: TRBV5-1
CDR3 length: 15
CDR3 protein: CASSRGLAGDETQYF

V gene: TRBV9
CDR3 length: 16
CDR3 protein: CASSARHIATNEKLFF

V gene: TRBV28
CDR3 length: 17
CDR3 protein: CASSLSSGGPGFGTQYF

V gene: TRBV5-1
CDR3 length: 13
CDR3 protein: CASSLAGRTEAFF

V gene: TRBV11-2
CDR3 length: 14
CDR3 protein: CASSLVATNEKLFF

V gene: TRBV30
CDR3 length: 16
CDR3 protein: CAWSPALTGGADTIYF

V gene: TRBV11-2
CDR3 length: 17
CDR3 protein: CASSLGLAGGLQETQYF

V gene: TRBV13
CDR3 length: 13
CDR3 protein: CASSSRMRETQYF

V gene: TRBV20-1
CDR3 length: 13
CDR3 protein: CSASGIAGLEAFF

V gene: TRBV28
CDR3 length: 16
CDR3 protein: CASRRGGAVNTDTQYF

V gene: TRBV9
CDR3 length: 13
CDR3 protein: CASSVAAEDTQYF

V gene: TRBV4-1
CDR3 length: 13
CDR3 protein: CASSQVIGTEAFF

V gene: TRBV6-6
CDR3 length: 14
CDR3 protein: CASSSGGVRSPLHF

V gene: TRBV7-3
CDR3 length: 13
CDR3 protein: CASSLRQNTEAFF

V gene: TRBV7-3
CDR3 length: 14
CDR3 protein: CASAPGGPAGELFF

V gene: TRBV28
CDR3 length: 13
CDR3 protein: CASSLRQEAEAFF

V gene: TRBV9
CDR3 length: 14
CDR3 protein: CASSAGTKTDTQYF

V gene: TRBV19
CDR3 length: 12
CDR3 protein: CASSIAGVEQYF

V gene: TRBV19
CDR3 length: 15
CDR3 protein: CASKGVGTYNSPLHF

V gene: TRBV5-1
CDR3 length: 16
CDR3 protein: CASSYAGGGGINEQYF

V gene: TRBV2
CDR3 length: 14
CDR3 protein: CASSVSLSNQPQHF

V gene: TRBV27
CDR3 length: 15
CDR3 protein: CASSLSGAAVQPQHF

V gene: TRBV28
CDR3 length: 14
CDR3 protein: CASSPRGVLDGYTF

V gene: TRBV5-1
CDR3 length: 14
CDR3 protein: CASSPGTGQETQYF

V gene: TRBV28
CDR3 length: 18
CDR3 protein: CASSSVSGHEYGNQPQHF

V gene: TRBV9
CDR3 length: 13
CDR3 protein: CASRWSNTGELFF

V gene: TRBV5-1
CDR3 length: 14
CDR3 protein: CASSRDRGNTEAFF

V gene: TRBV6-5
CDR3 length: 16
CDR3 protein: CASSYGTDPRRYGYTF

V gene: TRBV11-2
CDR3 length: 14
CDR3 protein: CASSLSIRGDEQFF

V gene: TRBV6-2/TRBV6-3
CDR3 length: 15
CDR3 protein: CASSYLPAADYGYTF

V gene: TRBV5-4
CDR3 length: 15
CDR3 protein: CASSLGEEARETQYF

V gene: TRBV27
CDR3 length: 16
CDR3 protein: CASSFSWARSNEKLFF

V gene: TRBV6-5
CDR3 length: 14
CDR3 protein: CASSYGRTNSPLHF

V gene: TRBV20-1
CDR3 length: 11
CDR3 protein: CSASVVETQYF

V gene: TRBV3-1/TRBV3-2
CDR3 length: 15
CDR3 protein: CASSPRLASGNTIYF